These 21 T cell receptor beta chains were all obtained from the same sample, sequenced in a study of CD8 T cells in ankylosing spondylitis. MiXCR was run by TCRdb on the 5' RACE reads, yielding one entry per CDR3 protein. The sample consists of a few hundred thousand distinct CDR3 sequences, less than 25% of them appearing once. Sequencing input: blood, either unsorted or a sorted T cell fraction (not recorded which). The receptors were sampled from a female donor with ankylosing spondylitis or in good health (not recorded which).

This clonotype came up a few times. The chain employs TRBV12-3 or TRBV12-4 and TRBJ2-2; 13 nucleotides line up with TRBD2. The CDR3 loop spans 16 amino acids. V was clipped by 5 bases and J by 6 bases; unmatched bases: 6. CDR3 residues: CASSPTSGRVAGELFF. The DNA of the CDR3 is TGTGCCAGCAGTCCAACTAGCGGGAGGGTCGCCGGGGAGCTGTTTTTT.

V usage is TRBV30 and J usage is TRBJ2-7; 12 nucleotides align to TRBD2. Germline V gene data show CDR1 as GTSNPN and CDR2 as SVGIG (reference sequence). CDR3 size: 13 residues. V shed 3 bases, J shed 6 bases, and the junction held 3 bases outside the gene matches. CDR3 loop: CAWRRTSGTEQYF. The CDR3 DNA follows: TGTGCCTGGAGAAGGACTAGCGGGACCGAGCAGTACTTC.

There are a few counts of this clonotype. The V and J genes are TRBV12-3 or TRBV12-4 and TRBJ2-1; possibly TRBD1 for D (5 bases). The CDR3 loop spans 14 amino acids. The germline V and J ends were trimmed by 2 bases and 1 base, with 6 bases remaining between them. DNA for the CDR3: TGTGCCAGCAGTTTACCAGGGTCCTACAATGAGCAGTTCTTC. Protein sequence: CASSLPGSYNEQFF.

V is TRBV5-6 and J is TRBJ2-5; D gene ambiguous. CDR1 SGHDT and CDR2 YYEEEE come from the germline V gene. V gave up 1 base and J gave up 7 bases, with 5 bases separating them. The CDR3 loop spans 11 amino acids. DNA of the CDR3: TGTGCCAGCAGCTTGAAGGGGACCCAGTACTTC. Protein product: CASSLKGTQYF. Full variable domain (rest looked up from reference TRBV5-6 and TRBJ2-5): DAGVTQSPTHLIKTRGQQVTLRCSPKSGHDTVSWYQQALGQGPQFIFQYYEEEERQRGNFPDRFSGHQFPNYSSELNVNALLLGDSALYLCASSLKGTQYFGPGTRLLVL.

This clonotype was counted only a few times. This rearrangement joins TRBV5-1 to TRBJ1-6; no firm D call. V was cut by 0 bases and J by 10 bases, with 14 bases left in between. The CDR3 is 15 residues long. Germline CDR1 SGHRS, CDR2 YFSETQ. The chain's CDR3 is CASSLARRLGSPLHF. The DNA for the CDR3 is TGCGCCAGCAGCTTGGCCCGTCGACTGGGATCACCCCTCCACTTT.

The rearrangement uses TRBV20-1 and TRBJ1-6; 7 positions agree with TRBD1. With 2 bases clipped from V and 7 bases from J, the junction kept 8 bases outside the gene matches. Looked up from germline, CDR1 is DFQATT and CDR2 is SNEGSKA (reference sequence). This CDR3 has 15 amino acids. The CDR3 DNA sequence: TGCAGTGCTAGAACTATGACAGGGACAAATTCACCCCTCCACTTT. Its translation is CSARTMTGTNSPLHF.

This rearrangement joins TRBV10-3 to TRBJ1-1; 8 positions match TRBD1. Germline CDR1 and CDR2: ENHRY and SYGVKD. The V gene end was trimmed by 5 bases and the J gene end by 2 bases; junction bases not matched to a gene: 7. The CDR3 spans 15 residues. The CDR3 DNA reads TGTGCCATCAGTTTAGAGGGACAGGTTAACACTGAAGCTTTCTTT. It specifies CAISLEGQVNTEAFF.

Here the CDR3 reads CASNPGGSTDTQYF. In nucleotides, the CDR3 is TGTGCCAGCAACCCGGGGGGCAGTACAGATACGCAGTATTTT. The chain joins TRBV7-9 to TRBJ2-3; weak D call: TRBD2 (7 bases). This CDR3 region has 14 residues. Trimming left V 7 bases short and J 3 bases short, with 14 bases between. Germline assignment: CDR1 SEHNR and CDR2 FQNEAQ (reference sequence).

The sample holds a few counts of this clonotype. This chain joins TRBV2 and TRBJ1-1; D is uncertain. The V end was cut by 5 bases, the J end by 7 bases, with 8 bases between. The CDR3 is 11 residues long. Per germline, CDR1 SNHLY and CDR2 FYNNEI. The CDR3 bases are TGTGCCAGCAGTCTGGTCATTGAAGCTTTCTTT. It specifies CASSLVIEAFF.

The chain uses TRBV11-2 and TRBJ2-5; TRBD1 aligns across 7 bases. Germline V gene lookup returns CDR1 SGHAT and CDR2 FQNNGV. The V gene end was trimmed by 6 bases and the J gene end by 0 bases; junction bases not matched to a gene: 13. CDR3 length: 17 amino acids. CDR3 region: CASSRLPGQTYQETQYF. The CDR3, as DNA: TGTGCCAGCAGTCGTCTCCCGGGACAGACGTACCAAGAGACCCAGTACTTC. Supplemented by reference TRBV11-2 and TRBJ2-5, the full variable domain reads EAGVAQSPRYKIIEKRQSVAFWCNPISGHATLYWYQQILGQGPKLLIQFQNNGVVDDSQLPKDRFSAERLKGVDSTLKIQPAKLEDSAVYLCASSRLPGQTYQETQYFGPGTRLLVL.

In DNA form, the CDR3 reads TGTGCCAGCAGCCCCCAACTTAGGGAGACCCAGTACTTC. Encoded protein: CASSPQLRETQYF. The chain has TRBV12-3 or TRBV12-4 and TRBJ2-5; D remains ambiguous. The CDR3 runs 13 residues. Deletions cut 6 bases from V and 5 bases from J, with 13 bases between.

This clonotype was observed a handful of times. CDR3 protein: CAWIGPNYGYTF. In nucleotides, the CDR3 is TGTGCCTGGATCGGGCCTAACTATGGCTACACCTTC. The genes are TRBV30 and TRBJ1-2; D is ambiguous. In germline, CDR1 is GTSNPN, CDR2 SVGIG (reference sequence). Trimming stripped 4 bases from V and 0 bases from J, with 6 bases between. The CDR3 consists of 12 residues.

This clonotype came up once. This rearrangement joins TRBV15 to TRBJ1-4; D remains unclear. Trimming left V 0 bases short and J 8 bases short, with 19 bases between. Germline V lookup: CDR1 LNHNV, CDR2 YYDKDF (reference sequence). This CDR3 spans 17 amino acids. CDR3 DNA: TGTGCCACCAGCAGAGATTCCACGGTTAGGAGTCGAGAAAAACTGTTTTTT. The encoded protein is CATSRDSTVRSREKLFF.

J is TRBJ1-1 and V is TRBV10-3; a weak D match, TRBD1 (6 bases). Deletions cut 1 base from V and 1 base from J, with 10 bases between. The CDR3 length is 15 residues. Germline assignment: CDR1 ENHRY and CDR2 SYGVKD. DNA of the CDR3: TGTGCCATCAGTGAGTTAGGGGGAGGGAACACTGAAGCTTTCTTT. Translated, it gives CAISELGGGNTEAFF.

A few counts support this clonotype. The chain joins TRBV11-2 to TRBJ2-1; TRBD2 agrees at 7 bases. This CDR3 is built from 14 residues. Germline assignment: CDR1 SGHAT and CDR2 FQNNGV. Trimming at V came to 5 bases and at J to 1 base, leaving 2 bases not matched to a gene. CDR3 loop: CASSGLESYNEQFF. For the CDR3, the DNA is TGTGCCAGCAGCGGACTAGAATCCTACAATGAGCAGTTCTTC.

CDR3 sequence reads: CASSLESGSWETQYF. The DNA of the CDR3 is TGTGCCAGCAGCTTAGAATCCGGGAGTTGGGAGACCCAGTACTTC. The chain joins TRBV7-9 to TRBJ2-5, with D tentatively TRBD2 (6 bases). Germline CDR1 reads SEHNR; CDR2 reads FQNEAQ (reference sequence). V lost 1 base and J 5 bases, leaving 14 bases between the germline ends. The CDR3 length is 15 residues.

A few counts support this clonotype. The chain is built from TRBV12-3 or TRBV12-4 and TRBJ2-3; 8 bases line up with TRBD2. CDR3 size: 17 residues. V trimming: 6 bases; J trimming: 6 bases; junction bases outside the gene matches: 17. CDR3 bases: TGTGCCAGCAGCCGCCGCCTGGGGGCGGGAGGTGTGGATACGCAGTATTTT. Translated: CASSRRLGAGGVDTQYF.

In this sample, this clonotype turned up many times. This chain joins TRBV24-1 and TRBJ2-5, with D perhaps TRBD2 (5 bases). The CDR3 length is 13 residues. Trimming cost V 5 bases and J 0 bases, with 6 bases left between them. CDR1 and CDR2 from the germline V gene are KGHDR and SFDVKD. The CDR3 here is CATSGEYQETQYF. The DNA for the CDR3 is TGTGCCACCAGTGGGGAGTACCAAGAGACCCAGTACTTC.

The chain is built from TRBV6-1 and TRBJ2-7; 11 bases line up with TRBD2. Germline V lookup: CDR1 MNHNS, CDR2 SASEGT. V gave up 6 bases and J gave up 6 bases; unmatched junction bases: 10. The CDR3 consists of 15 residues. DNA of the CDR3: TGTGCCAGCAGCCGTAGCGGGAGGGCCGGGTTCGAGCAGTACTTC. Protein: CASSRSGRAGFEQYF.

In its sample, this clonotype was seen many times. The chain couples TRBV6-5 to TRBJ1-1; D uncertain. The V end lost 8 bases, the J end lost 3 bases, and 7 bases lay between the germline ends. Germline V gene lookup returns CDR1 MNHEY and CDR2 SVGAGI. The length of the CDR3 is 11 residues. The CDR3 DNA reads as TGTGCCAGCCGAGGATACACTGAAGCTTTCTTT. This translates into CASRGYTEAFF.

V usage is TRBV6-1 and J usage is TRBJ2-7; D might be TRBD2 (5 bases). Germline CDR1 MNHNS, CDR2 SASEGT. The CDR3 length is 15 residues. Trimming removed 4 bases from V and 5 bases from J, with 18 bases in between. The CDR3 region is CASSVLTRVGDEQYF. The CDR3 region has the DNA TGTGCCAGCAGTGTACTTACTAGAGTCGGCGACGAGCAGTACTTC.